The source of this T cell receptor (beta chain) is a study of vaccination effects on CD4 cells after COVID-19. Study summary: Participants were vaccinated with two doses of either the BNT162b2 or mRNA-1273 vaccine.

The study's findings and limits: The study found marked clonal contraction of infection- and vaccine-induced clones late after vaccination.

Before sequencing took place, the ViraFEST assay used viral peptide pools to expand antigen-specific CD4+ T cells. Researchers isolated CD4+ T cells once ten to eleven days of culture had elapsed. Vaccine recipients lacked prior SARS-CoV-2 infection and had negative nucleocapsid antibodies. After about 2 million PBMC were placed in each well, they were cultured with approximately 9.4 IU/ml IL-2 and 10 ug/ml peptides. Half-medium changes using IL-2 medium occurred on days 3 and 7. Clones were sequenced by immunoSEQ multiplex PCR, and TCRdb holds only the in-frame ones, with some missing. Among some 41,000 clones, 60% to 80% were seen once, and the ten largest hold more than 13%. A note on this clone: What it binds is unknown.

This TCR was sampled from a human donor who received a COVID-19 vaccine. Sequencing was performed on CD4+ T cells from PBMCs cultured with HCoV-OC43 spike peptides, taken before COVID-19 vaccination. The subset denotes: HCoV-OC43 spike overlapping peptide pool stimulation.

For the CDR3, the DNA is TGCAGCGCGCGACAGCAATCTGCCACCTACGAGCAGTACTTC. This translates into CSARQQSATYEQYF. J is TRBJ2-7 and V is TRBV29-1, with D perhaps matching TRBD1 (5 bases). The germline CDR1 and CDR2 sequences are SQVTM and ANQGSEA. The CDR3 has 14 amino acids. V was clipped by 7 bases and J by 2 bases, with 18 bases between them.